Each of the 7 T cell receptor beta chains below was sequenced from the same sample in a study of neoadjuvant anti-PD-1 for oral cavity cancer. Generated by immunoSEQ multiplex PCR, the TCRdb table keeps only in-frame clones and is missing some. The sample includes about 72,000 clones, about 85% of them seen just once. Documented time point: after neoadjuvant nivolumab, at surgical resection. The sequences come from PBMCs, collected after nivolumab (anti-PD-1) treatment. The receptors derive from a person aged 35-79 years with oral cavity squamous cell carcinoma.

This chain joins TRBV2 and TRBJ2-4; D perhaps matches TRBD2 (7 bases). The germline gives CDR1 SNHLY, CDR2 FYNNEI. This CDR3 spans 20 amino acids. V lost 4 bases, J lost 7 bases, and 32 bases lay in between. The CDR3 DNA reads as TGTGCCAGCAGTGCGATAACCCCGGGACACCCGGGACTACAAGTGAACATTCAGTACTTC. This encodes CASSAITPGHPGLQVNIQYF. The entire variable domain, with the rest obtained from reference TRBV2 and TRBJ2-4, is as follows: EPEVTQTPSHQVTQMGQEVILRCVPISNHLYFYWYRQILGQKVEFLVSFYNNEISEKSEIFDDQFSVERPDGSNFTLKIRSTKLEDSAMYFCASSAITPGHPGLQVNIQYFGAGTRLSVL.

This clone came up once. The chain uses TRBV6-1 and TRBJ1-1, with unresolved D. Trimming left V 7 bases short and J 0 bases short, with 9 bases between. CDR3 size: 13 residues. Germline CDR1 reads MNHNS; CDR2 reads SASEGT. The CDR3 is CASMWQMNTEAFF. CDR3 in DNA: TGTGCCAGCATGTGGCAGATGAACACTGAAGCTTTCTTT.

This clone has only one observation. The chain links TRBV5-4 to TRBJ2-3, with 8 bases identical to TRBD2. Germline V gene sequence: CDR1 SGHNT, CDR2 YYREEE (reference sequence). With 5 bases clipped from V and 4 bases from J, the junction kept 6 bases outside the gene matches. The CDR3 extends over 14 amino acids. The CDR3 region has the DNA TGTGCCAGCAGTAAGCGGGAGTTTGCAGATACGCAGTATTTT. Amino acid sequence: CASSKREFADTQYF.

In DNA form, the CDR3 reads TGTGCCAGCAGGAACCTGACAGGCGTAGCTTTCTTT. It translates to CASRNLTGVAFF. This chain joins TRBV5-4 and TRBJ1-1; D is perhaps TRBD1 (6 bases). The CDR3 is 12 residues long. Trimming shortened V by 5 bases and J by 10 bases, and 15 bases separated the two germline ends. The germline V gene has CDR1 SGHNT and CDR2 YYREEE (reference sequence).

The chain combines TRBV7-8 with TRBJ1-1; no clear D. Germline V gene lookup returns CDR1 SGHVS and CDR2 FQNEAQ. The CDR3 covers 13 residues. The V end lost 3 bases, the J end lost 3 bases, and 8 bases lay between the germline ends. This CDR3 reads CASSLSGDTEAFF. The CDR3, as DNA: TGTGCCAGCAGCTTGTCAGGAGACACTGAAGCTTTCTTT.

The V and J genes are TRBV5-1 and TRBJ1-1; D gene uncertain. This CDR3 has 16 amino acids. V shed 0 bases and J shed 5 bases, with 17 bases lying between them. Per the germline V gene, CDR1 is SGHRS and CDR2 is YFSETQ. CDR3 nucleotides: TGCGCCAGCAGCTTGGGGTCCGGTTCGGTAGGTACTGAAGCTTTCTTT. Translating gives CASSLGSGSVGTEAFF.

The rearrangement links TRBV11-1 to TRBJ1-5, with TRBD1 matching 7 bases. The V and J ends lost 5 bases and 7 bases, in that order; junction bases with no gene match: 5. This CDR3 comprises 13 residues. Germline values: CDR1 SGHAT, CDR2 FQDESV (reference sequence). The CDR3 DNA reads TGTGCCAGCAGCCCGGGACAGAACCAGCCCCAGCATTTT. Encoded protein: CASSPGQNQPQHF. The variable domain in full, completed from reference TRBV11-1 and TRBJ1-5, reads EAEVAQSPRYKITEKSQAVAFWCDPISGHATLYWYRQILGQGPELLVQFQDESVVDDSQLPKDRFSAERLKGVDSTLKIQPAELGDSAMYLCASSPGQNQPQHFGDGTRLSIL.